This record concerns one TCR beta chain sequence. Germline assignment: CDR1 MDHEN and CDR2 SYDVKM. Trimming at V came to 2 bases and at J to 4 bases, leaving 12 bases not matched to a gene. The CDR3 extends over 19 amino acids. The study sequenced TCR beta in blood CD8+ and CD4+ T cells. These data are taken from a study of CD8 T cells in Susac syndrome. RNA was extracted with the RNeasy kit, and a quantity of roughly 0.5 to 1 ug was reverse transcribed using random hexamers. TCRdb reprocessed the immunoSEQ multiplex PCR reads with MiXCR, giving one entry per CDR3 protein. The table lists about 300,000 distinct CDR3 sequences, 85% of them singletons.

The chain is built from TRBV28 and TRBJ2-2, with 11 bases matching TRBD2. The specimen was CD8+ T cells from PBMCs. The source is a human donor with multiple sclerosis. Here the CDR3 reads CASSLRLAGGAGVTGELFF. CDR3 coding DNA: TGTGCCAGCAGTTTAAGGCTAGCGGGAGGCGCCGGTGTCACCGGGGAGCTGTTTTTT. The variable domain in full, with the rest retrieved from reference TRBV28 and TRBJ2-2, is DVKVTQSSRYLVKRTGEKVFLECVQDMDHENMFWYRQDPGLGLRLIYFSYDVKMKEKGDIPEGYSVSREKKERFSLILESASTNQTSMYLCASSLRLAGGAGVTGELFFGEGSRLTVL.